This TCR beta chain is drawn from a study of T-cell reconstitution after alpha-beta-depleted transplantation in children (dated by TCRdb to 2015 to 2016). For the wider study: The study quantitatively tracked T-cell immune reconstitution after TCRalphabeta/CD19-depleted allogeneic hematopoietic cell transplantation in children using TCR repertoire profiling.

Library preparation used PCR. Instrument on record: Illumina HiSeq 2500. To normalize quantification of the TCRbeta repertoire, the TCR libraries were built with molecular barcoding that relied on unique molecular identifiers. TCRdb reworked the public reads: Q25 trimming with fastp, MiXCR clone assembly, productive beta chains retained. CDR3 protein sequences are deduplicated, and each keeps its most common genes and DNA. The sample table records some 200,000 distinct CDR3 sequences; about 8.4% of these occur just once. The ten largest clones represent roughly 36% of the sample. The treatment or condition label here, explained by the study, means: allogeneic hematopoietic cell transplantation with graft depleted of TCRalphabeta T cells and CD19 B cells. Transplant recipients were children who received TCRalphabeta/CD19-depleted allogeneic hematopoietic cell grafts. A word on this clonotype: Its antigen is unknown. No base-level quality is on record; no much larger clone is a single base apart.

Study-level results and caveats: In some patients, the high TCRbeta diversity seen at day 60 was put down to recipient T cells and intrathymic progenitors that had survived conditioning. About two months after transplant, the apparently early recovery of alphabetaT-cell counts reportedly depended on just several hundred clones that had expanded rapidly and came from non-depleted graft cells. The frequencies of hyperexpanded clones fell over the following months, and after one year, T-cell counts and TCRbeta diversity were mostly attributed to newly produced T cells.

Material: PBMCs, mostly from graft donor cells, obtained 360 days after TCRalphabeta/CD19-depleted stem cell transplant. This receptor was obtained from a male patient aged 2 to 9 who had a stem cell transplant for acute myeloid leukemia, so the T cells may come from the graft donor.

The CDR3 is CAISRQGPNTEAFF. The nucleotides are TGTGCCATCAGCCGACAGGGACCTAACACTGAAGCTTTCTTT. The V gene is TRBV10-3 and the J gene is TRBJ1-1; the junction holds 7 bases that match TRBD1. V is cut back by 6 bases and J by 2 bases, with 6 bases in the junction unmatched. The CDR3 goes from the cysteine to the phenylalanine over 14 residues. Here the CDR3 DNA is all that survives: 42 bases in frame from base 1. CDR1 ENHRY and CDR2 SYGVKD were looked up in the germline V gene.